The rows below give T cell receptor beta chains drawn from one sample of a study of blood T cell repertoires in COVID-19. Assay: immunoSEQ multiplex PCR; the TCRdb copy retains only in-frame clones and omits some. The sample carries under 200,000 clones, about 87% recorded once. Sequencing was performed on peripheral blood. The source is a woman in her seventies with COVID-19, enrolled during active disease. CDR3s include the opening cysteine and the closing phenylalanine or tryptophan. D genes are given only for firm matches. Clone sizes are given selectively: once, few, many, or a class where the clone is expanded.

j_call: TRBJ2-7
v_call: TRBV25-1
cdr3_length: 17
d_call: TRBD1
clone_size: -
cdr3_nt: TGTGCCAGCAGTGATTCCCTCTGGGCAGGGGGTGAGCACGAGCAGTACTTC
cdr3_aa: CASSDSLWAGGEHEQYF

j_call: TRBJ1-6
v_call: TRBV6-5
cdr3_length: 16
d_call: TRBD1
clone_size: -
cdr3_nt: TGTGCCAGCAGTTACTCCGAGACAGGGAAGGGGACACCCCTCCACTTT
cdr3_aa: CASSYSETGKGTPLHF

j_call: TRBJ1-2
v_call: TRBV5-6
cdr3_length: 15
d_call: TRBD1
clone_size: -
cdr3_nt: TGTGCCAGCAGCGCCCGGGACAGGGTCCTATATGGCTACACCTTC
cdr3_aa: CASSARDRVLYGYTF

j_call: TRBJ1-1
v_call: TRBV18
cdr3_length: 15
d_call: -
clone_size: -
cdr3_nt: TGTGCCAGCTCACGGACTTTAGACAGGCCCCTGGGAGCTTTCTTT
cdr3_aa: CASSRTLDRPLGAFF

j_call: TRBJ1-1
v_call: TRBV6-6
cdr3_length: 14
d_call: -
clone_size: once
cdr3_nt: TGTGCCAGCAGTTATACAGGGACCAACACTGAAGCTTTCTTT
cdr3_aa: CASSYTGTNTEAFF

j_call: TRBJ2-5
v_call: TRBV28
cdr3_length: 18
d_call: TRBD2
clone_size: -
cdr3_nt: TGTGCCAGCAGTTTCCCCGGGACTAGCGGGGGGGCCAGGGAGACCCAGTACTTC
cdr3_aa: CASSFPGTSGGARETQYF

j_call: TRBJ2-2
v_call: TRBV5-1
cdr3_length: 13
d_call: TRBD2
clone_size: once
cdr3_nt: TGCGCCAGCAGCGCGGGAGTGACCGGGGAGCTGTTTTTT
cdr3_aa: CASSAGVTGELFF

j_call: TRBJ1-5
v_call: TRBV7-9
cdr3_length: 16
d_call: TRBD1
clone_size: -
cdr3_nt: TGTGCCAGCAGCTTAGAGCAGGGGGCACGTATTCAGCCCCAGCATTTT
cdr3_aa: CASSLEQGARIQPQHF

j_call: TRBJ1-6
v_call: TRBV28
cdr3_length: 14
d_call: TRBD1
clone_size: -
cdr3_nt: TGTGCCAGCACCTGGCAGGGGGCGAATTCACCCCTCCACTTT
cdr3_aa: CASTWQGANSPLHF

j_call: TRBJ2-2
v_call: TRBV18
cdr3_length: 15
d_call: TRBD1
clone_size: -
cdr3_nt: TGTGCCAGCTCAGTCGGGACAGCGAACACCGGGGAGCTGTTTTTT
cdr3_aa: CASSVGTANTGELFF

j_call: TRBJ1-5
v_call: TRBV19
cdr3_length: 16
d_call: -
clone_size: -
cdr3_nt: TGTGCCAGTAGTATAGTGGCAGATACTAGCAATCAGCCCCAGCATTTT
cdr3_aa: CASSIVADTSNQPQHF

j_call: TRBJ2-2
v_call: TRBV7-3
cdr3_length: 14
d_call: -
clone_size: -
cdr3_nt: TGTGCCAGCAGCTTGGAAGGGGGAACCGGGGAGCTGTTTTTT
cdr3_aa: CASSLEGGTGELFF

j_call: TRBJ2-3
v_call: TRBV13
cdr3_length: 18
d_call: TRBD2
clone_size: once
cdr3_nt: TGTGCCAGCAGCTTAAGGGTTAGCGGGGGGTCTAGCACAGATACGCAGTATTTT
cdr3_aa: CASSLRVSGGSSTDTQYF

j_call: TRBJ1-4
v_call: TRBV5-4
cdr3_length: 15
d_call: -
clone_size: -
cdr3_nt: TGTGCCAGCAGCTTGGGTGCAGGTGAAAATGAAAAACTGTTTTTT
cdr3_aa: CASSLGAGENEKLFF

j_call: TRBJ2-7
v_call: TRBV15
cdr3_length: 16
d_call: TRBD2
clone_size: -
cdr3_nt: TGTGCCACCAGCCCCCGGCGAGTAGCGGGGGGCTACGAGCAGTACTTC
cdr3_aa: CATSPRRVAGGYEQYF

j_call: TRBJ1-5
v_call: TRBV19
cdr3_length: 14
d_call: TRBD1
clone_size: few
cdr3_nt: TGTGCCAGTAGCTTCACAGGGGACAATCAGCCCCAGCATTTT
cdr3_aa: CASSFTGDNQPQHF

j_call: TRBJ1-4
v_call: TRBV28
cdr3_length: 13
d_call: TRBD1
clone_size: few
cdr3_nt: TGTGCCAGCCAACTCGACAGGGGCGAAAAACTGTTTTTT
cdr3_aa: CASQLDRGEKLFF

j_call: TRBJ1-1
v_call: TRBV15
cdr3_length: 15
d_call: -
clone_size: -
cdr3_nt: TGTGCCACCAGCAGAGACCGTACAGGGCCAAGGCAAGCTTTCTTT
cdr3_aa: CATSRDRTGPRQAFF

j_call: TRBJ1-4
v_call: TRBV29-1
cdr3_length: 13
d_call: TRBD1
clone_size: -
cdr3_nt: TGCAGCGTAACCGGGACAGGGGATGAAAAACTGTTTTTT
cdr3_aa: CSVTGTGDEKLFF

j_call: TRBJ2-7
v_call: TRBV28
cdr3_length: 15
d_call: -
clone_size: once
cdr3_nt: TGTGCCACTACGACGCAGGTCCTAGCCTCCTACGAGCAGTACTTC
cdr3_aa: CATTTQVLASYEQYF

j_call: TRBJ1-5
v_call: TRBV18
cdr3_length: 15
d_call: -
clone_size: few
cdr3_nt: TGTGCCAGCTCACCGGGACAAGAAGGCCATCAGCCCCAGCATTTT
cdr3_aa: CASSPGQEGHQPQHF

j_call: TRBJ1-5
v_call: TRBV4-1
cdr3_length: 15
d_call: TRBD1
clone_size: -
cdr3_nt: TGCGCCAGCAGCCAACTGACAGGGAGCAATCAGCCCCAGCATTTT
cdr3_aa: CASSQLTGSNQPQHF

j_call: TRBJ1-1
v_call: TRBV5-4
cdr3_length: 17
d_call: TRBD1
clone_size: -
cdr3_nt: TGTGCCAGCAGCCCAAGGCATGGACAGGGAGAGAACACTGAAGCTTTCTTT
cdr3_aa: CASSPRHGQGENTEAFF

j_call: TRBJ2-1
v_call: TRBV7-7
cdr3_length: 13
d_call: -
clone_size: -
cdr3_nt: TGTGCTAGCAGCTTGAGCAACTACAATGAGCAGTTCTTC
cdr3_aa: CASSLSNYNEQFF

j_call: TRBJ1-5
v_call: TRBV19
cdr3_length: 15
d_call: TRBD1
clone_size: -
cdr3_nt: TGTGCCAGTAGTGAAGGGACAGGGGGAGGCCAGCCCCAGCATTTT
cdr3_aa: CASSEGTGGGQPQHF

j_call: TRBJ1-5
v_call: TRBV7-2
cdr3_length: 15
d_call: -
clone_size: -
cdr3_nt: TGTGCCAGCAGCTTAGGCCAGGCGTTAGGCCAGCCCCAGCATTTT
cdr3_aa: CASSLGQALGQPQHF

j_call: TRBJ1-5
v_call: TRBV19
cdr3_length: 13
d_call: -
clone_size: -
cdr3_nt: TGTGCCAGTAGCGGACTTGGGAATCAGCCCCAGCATTTT
cdr3_aa: CASSGLGNQPQHF

j_call: TRBJ2-1
v_call: TRBV5-1
cdr3_length: 16
d_call: TRBD2
clone_size: -
cdr3_nt: TGCGCCAGCACCCCCCGGCCAAGAAGCGGGGTGGATGAGCAGTTCTTC
cdr3_aa: CASTPRPRSGVDEQFF

j_call: TRBJ2-7
v_call: TRBV5-4
cdr3_length: 15
d_call: -
clone_size: -
cdr3_nt: TGTGCCAGCAGCTTGGCCACAGGGCTCTCCTACGAGCAGTACTTC
cdr3_aa: CASSLATGLSYEQYF

j_call: TRBJ1-3
v_call: TRBV28
cdr3_length: 14
d_call: -
clone_size: -
cdr3_nt: TGTGCCAGCATCGCAGGAGGTTCTGGAAACACCATATATTTT
cdr3_aa: CASIAGGSGNTIYF

j_call: TRBJ2-1
v_call: TRBV6-4
cdr3_length: 14
d_call: TRBD2
clone_size: -
cdr3_nt: TGTGCCAGCAGTGTACAGCGGGGGGCGAATGAGCAGTTCTTC
cdr3_aa: CASSVQRGANEQFF

j_call: TRBJ1-2
v_call: TRBV28
cdr3_length: 15
d_call: -
clone_size: -
cdr3_nt: TGTGCCAGCAGTTTGGGCGGGGGACTAGGCTATGGCTACACCTTC
cdr3_aa: CASSLGGGLGYGYTF

j_call: TRBJ2-7
v_call: TRBV6-1
cdr3_length: 15
d_call: -
clone_size: -
cdr3_nt: TGTGCCAGCAGTGAACCCAGGGGCTTGTCCTACGAGCAGTACTTC
cdr3_aa: CASSEPRGLSYEQYF

j_call: TRBJ2-7
v_call: TRBV28
cdr3_length: 12
d_call: -
clone_size: -
cdr3_nt: TGTGCCAGCAGTCCTCTTAAATACGAGCAGTACTTC
cdr3_aa: CASSPLKYEQYF

j_call: TRBJ2-7
v_call: TRBV19
cdr3_length: 15
d_call: TRBD2
clone_size: -
cdr3_nt: TGTGCCAGTAGGGACCAAGGAGCGGGACGCTACGAGCAGTACTTC
cdr3_aa: CASRDQGAGRYEQYF

j_call: TRBJ2-3
v_call: TRBV4-2
cdr3_length: 15
d_call: TRBD2
clone_size: -
cdr3_nt: TGTGCCAGCAGCCAAGAGCGGGGGGGCCCAGATACGCAGTATTTT
cdr3_aa: CASSQERGGPDTQYF

j_call: TRBJ1-4
v_call: TRBV5-1
cdr3_length: 16
d_call: -
clone_size: -
cdr3_nt: TGCGCCAGCAGCCTTTGGGGAGGGCAAACTAATGAAAAACTGTTTTTT
cdr3_aa: CASSLWGGQTNEKLFF

j_call: TRBJ1-1
v_call: TRBV12-3/TRBV12-4
cdr3_length: 13
d_call: TRBD1
clone_size: -
cdr3_nt: TGTGCCAGCAGTTACGGACAGGGGGCTGAAGCTTTCTTT
cdr3_aa: CASSYGQGAEAFF

j_call: TRBJ2-7
v_call: TRBV12-3/TRBV12-4
cdr3_length: 13
d_call: -
clone_size: once
cdr3_nt: TGTGCCAGCAGCCCAGGACGGGGCTACGAGCAGTACTTC
cdr3_aa: CASSPGRGYEQYF

j_call: TRBJ1-1
v_call: TRBV19
cdr3_length: 21
d_call: TRBD1
clone_size: -
cdr3_nt: TGTGCCAGTGGACCTGATACCTCCGTAGGGGGCGAAATAGAACAGAACACTGAAGCTTTCTTT
cdr3_aa: CASGPDTSVGGEIEQNTEAFF

j_call: TRBJ1-6
v_call: TRBV7-8
cdr3_length: 14
d_call: -
clone_size: -
cdr3_nt: TGTGCCAGCAGCCAGTCGGGTGTTCGAGCACCCCTCCACTTT
cdr3_aa: CASSQSGVRAPLHF

j_call: TRBJ1-3
v_call: TRBV4-1
cdr3_length: 13
d_call: -
clone_size: -
cdr3_nt: TGCGCCAGCAGCCAAGTGCAGGGAAACACCATATATTTT
cdr3_aa: CASSQVQGNTIYF

j_call: TRBJ2-7
v_call: TRBV2
cdr3_length: 11
d_call: -
clone_size: -
cdr3_nt: TGTGCCAGCAGTGATAACTACGAGCAGTACTTC
cdr3_aa: CASSDNYEQYF

j_call: TRBJ2-3
v_call: TRBV5-1
cdr3_length: 15
d_call: -
clone_size: -
cdr3_nt: TGCGCCAGCAGCTCCACAGGGTCCGTCACAGATACGCAGTATTTT
cdr3_aa: CASSSTGSVTDTQYF

j_call: TRBJ1-1
v_call: TRBV6-1
cdr3_length: 14
d_call: -
clone_size: -
cdr3_nt: TGTGCCAGCAGTGAAGCGCTCCAGGGGACTGAAGCTTTCTTT
cdr3_aa: CASSEALQGTEAFF

j_call: TRBJ2-1
v_call: TRBV6-5
cdr3_length: 15
d_call: -
clone_size: -
cdr3_nt: TGTGCCAGCAGCCCCTCGGGGTTAGGATACAATGAGCAGTTCTTC
cdr3_aa: CASSPSGLGYNEQFF